The clone carrying this T cell receptor beta chain appeared a few times. V trimming: 4 bases; J trimming: 3 bases; junction bases outside the gene matches: 9. The CDR3 loop spans 18 amino acids. Germline V gives CDR1 SGHDN, CDR2 FVKESK. Original processing notes: Researchers report that nucleated cell counts were estimated from reference gene primer amplification. Method: immunoSEQ multiplex PCR; TCRdb's copy keeps in-frame clones and lacks some. The V and J calls and clone size were taken over from that table, and D and trimming were inferred from the DNA. The sample includes about 100,000 clones, roughly 80% seen only once; the top ten take around an eighth. The data belong to a study of blood T cell repertoires in COVID-19.

The specimen sequenced was peripheral blood. The sequence derives from a man in his fifties or sixties with active or convalescent COVID-19. The chain couples TRBV14 to TRBJ2-1; 13 bases are shared with TRBD2. The CDR3 protein is CASSPVGTSGILYNEQFF. The CDR3 nucleotides are TGTGCCAGCAGCCCAGTCGGGACTAGCGGGATACTCTACAATGAGCAGTTCTTC.